These T cell receptor beta chains were read from a single sample in a study of PD-L1 blockade in urothelial cancer. The table came from immunoSEQ multiplex PCR; TCRdb's copy has only in-frame clones and leaves some out. The repertoire holds around 100,000 clones, with 90% as singletons. Specimen: PBMCs, collected around atezolizumab (anti-PD-L1) treatment. The receptors were sampled from a man aged 55 to 70 with urothelial cancer. Both conserved end residues are part of each CDR3. The D gene is left open where the match is weak. Clone size appears in some rows only: once, few, many, or a class for an expanded clone.

v_call: TRBV5-1; d_call: TRBD2; j_call: TRBJ2-3; cdr3_length: 15; clone_size: -; cdr3_nt: TGCGCCAGCAGCCTGAATAGCGGGGGCACAGATACGCAGTATTTT; cdr3_aa: CASSLNSGGTDTQYF
v_call: TRBV7-2; d_call: -; j_call: TRBJ1-5; cdr3_length: 13; clone_size: -; cdr3_nt: TGTGCCAGCAGCTTAGCGACAGATCAGCCCCAGCATTTT; cdr3_aa: CASSLATDQPQHF
v_call: TRBV28; d_call: -; j_call: TRBJ2-7; cdr3_length: 12; clone_size: -; cdr3_nt: TGTGCCAGCAGCAAGACAGCCTACGAGCAGTACTTC; cdr3_aa: CASSKTAYEQYF
v_call: TRBV30; d_call: TRBD1; j_call: TRBJ2-7; cdr3_length: 14; clone_size: -; cdr3_nt: TGTGCCTGGAGTGTTTCTGGACAGGGCTACGAGCAGTACTTC; cdr3_aa: CAWSVSGQGYEQYF
v_call: TRBV19; d_call: TRBD2; j_call: TRBJ2-7; cdr3_length: 15; clone_size: few; cdr3_nt: TGTGCCAGTAGTGGGGGACTAGCGGGCGAATACTCGCAGTACTTC; cdr3_aa: CASSGGLAGEYSQYF
v_call: TRBV7-2; d_call: TRBD1; j_call: TRBJ2-5; cdr3_length: 13; clone_size: once; cdr3_nt: TGTGCCAGCAGCCGGGACAGACAAGAGACCCAGTACTTC; cdr3_aa: CASSRDRQETQYF
v_call: TRBV6-5; d_call: -; j_call: TRBJ2-7; cdr3_length: 15; clone_size: -; cdr3_nt: TGTGCCAGCCGAGAGGGGGCTCCGGGGGCCTACGAGCAGTACTTC; cdr3_aa: CASREGAPGAYEQYF
v_call: TRBV7-2; d_call: TRBD2; j_call: TRBJ2-5; cdr3_length: 18; clone_size: -; cdr3_nt: TGTGCCAGCAGCTTGGGGCGGTGGGGCGGGAGGGGGCAGGAGACCCAGTACTTC; cdr3_aa: CASSLGRWGGRGQETQYF
v_call: TRBV5-4; d_call: -; j_call: TRBJ1-4; cdr3_length: 13; clone_size: -; cdr3_nt: TGTGCCAGCAGCAGGGGGAATAATGAAAAACTGTTTTTT; cdr3_aa: CASSRGNNEKLFF
v_call: TRBV5-1; d_call: -; j_call: TRBJ2-7; cdr3_length: 16; clone_size: -; cdr3_nt: TGCGCCAGCAGCCCACCTGGCGGATCTAGCTCCTACGAGCAGTACTTC; cdr3_aa: CASSPPGGSSSYEQYF
v_call: TRBV7-8; d_call: -; j_call: TRBJ1-3; cdr3_length: 15; clone_size: -; cdr3_nt: TGTGCCAGCAGCCCGGGACACCTCTCTGGAAACACCATATATTTT; cdr3_aa: CASSPGHLSGNTIYF
v_call: TRBV5-5; d_call: -; j_call: TRBJ1-5; cdr3_length: 15; clone_size: -; cdr3_nt: TGTGCCAGCAGCTTGATTGAGGGAGTCGTTCAGCCCCAGCATTTT; cdr3_aa: CASSLIEGVVQPQHF
v_call: TRBV10-3; d_call: TRBD2; j_call: TRBJ2-2; cdr3_length: 15; clone_size: -; cdr3_nt: TGTGCCATCAGGCCTGGCGGGGGGAACACCGGGGAGCTGTTTTTT; cdr3_aa: CAIRPGGGNTGELFF
v_call: TRBV4-1; d_call: -; j_call: TRBJ1-5; cdr3_length: 16; clone_size: once; cdr3_nt: TGCGCCAGCAGCCAAGATTCGGCAGGAGGTTATCAGCCCCAGCATTTT; cdr3_aa: CASSQDSAGGYQPQHF